This paragraph covers one T cell receptor (beta chain) sequence. This entry belongs to a study of CD8+ T cells in alopecia areata. This CDR3 spans 14 amino acids. V lost 4 bases, J lost 1 base, and 10 bases lay in between. Germline V gene lookup returns CDR1 SEHNR and CDR2 FQNEAQ (reference sequence). RNA extraction was followed by reverse transcription into cDNA, which acted as the sequencing template. Only in-frame clones appear in the TCRdb table, and some are missing; sequencing was by immunoSEQ multiplex PCR. There are about 180,000 clones in the sample; roughly 63% occur only once, and 1.5% to 2% lies in the top ten.

V gene TRBV7-9 combines with J gene TRBJ1-1; D unresolved. The clonotype originates from a human donor with alopecia areata. The starting material was CD4+ T cells sorted from blood, obtained at week 0. CDR3 residues: CASSYETGNTEAFF. CDR3 coding DNA: TGTGCCAGCAGCTACGAGACGGGGAACACTGAAGCTTTCTTT.